This T cell receptor (beta chain) was captured in a study of technical replicates of blood from a few donors. This clone was recorded a few times. Measured with immunoSEQ multiplex PCR; TCRdb has only the in-frame clones, and not every one. The sample shows 65,000 to 80,000 clones, around 90% of them seen only once. The receptor was isolated from a human donor in good health. The sample taken for sequencing was T cells isolated from PBMCs.

The CDR3 DNA reads as TGTGCCAGCAGCTTGGGGCGGGGGAACACTGAAGCTTTCTTT. The encoded protein is CASSLGRGNTEAFF. This chain joins TRBV5-6 and TRBJ1-1, with D unclear. Germline V gene data show CDR1 as SGHDT and CDR2 as YYEEEE. This CDR3 comprises 14 residues. The germline V and J ends were trimmed by 0 bases and 1 base, with 7 bases remaining between them.